This TCR beta chain is from a study of OX40 agonist ivuxolimab in advanced cancers. Study-level information: Patients were infused with ivuxolimab every 2 weeks at 0.01 to 10 mg/kg. Three dose-escalation patients had partial responses: one with hepatocellular carcinoma and two with cutaneous melanoma. Study findings and constraints: Among T cells, CD8+ cells averaged more expanded clones than CD4+ cells.

Here immunoSEQ multiplex PCR was the method, and the copy in TCRdb shows in-frame clones only, minus some. The sample includes approximately 11,000 clones, around 80% seen only once; the top ten take 8% to 10%. A remark on this clone: The target antigen is unknown.

The source is an adult with an advanced solid tumor such as melanoma, head and neck, liver or kidney cancer. The sample consisted of CD4+ or CD8+ T cells sorted from blood, taken in a trial of the OX40 agonist ivuxolimab.

The CDR3 nucleotides are TGTGCCAGCCACTGGACAGGGGAGAACACTGAAGCTTTCTTT. It translates to CASHWTGENTEAFF. V gene TRBV19 combines with J gene TRBJ1-1; TRBD1 matches 9 bases. Germline CDR1 is LNHDA and CDR2 is SQIVND (reference sequence). V shed 9 bases and J 1 base; nucleotides not matched to a gene: 6. CDR3 length equals 14 residues.